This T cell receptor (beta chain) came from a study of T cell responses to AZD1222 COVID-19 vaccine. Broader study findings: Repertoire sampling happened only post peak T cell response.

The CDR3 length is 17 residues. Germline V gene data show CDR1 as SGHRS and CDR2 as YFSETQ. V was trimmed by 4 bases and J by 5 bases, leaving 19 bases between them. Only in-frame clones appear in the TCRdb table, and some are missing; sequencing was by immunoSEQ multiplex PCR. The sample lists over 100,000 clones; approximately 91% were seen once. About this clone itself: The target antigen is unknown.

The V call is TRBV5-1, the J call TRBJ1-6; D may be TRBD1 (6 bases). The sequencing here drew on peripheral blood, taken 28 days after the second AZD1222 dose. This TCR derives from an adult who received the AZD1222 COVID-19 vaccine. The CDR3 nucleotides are TGCGCCAGCAGCGCACAGGGCCCATCCCTTCATAATTCACCCCTCCACTTT. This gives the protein CASSAQGPSLHNSPLHF.